What follows is one T cell receptor beta chain and its context. At one of its ends the junction is not consistent with the germline gene, which may arise from a read error. The sample originates from a study of blood T cell repertoires in COVID-19. Study details: Whether acute or convalescent, the COVID-19 samples came from the United States, Italy and Spain. PBMCs, B-cell-depleted T cells, or T cells were the source of the cDNA or gDNA that made up the material.

The CDR3 has 16 amino acids. CDR1 and CDR2 from the germline V gene are SSHAT and FNYEAQ (reference sequence). Per the study methods: Counts of nucleated cells, estimated from reference gene primer amplification, were obtained. Here immunoSEQ multiplex PCR was the method, and the copy in TCRdb shows in-frame clones only, minus some. The V and J calls and clone size come from that table; D and trimming were worked out from the DNA. This table has 200,000 to 250,000 clones, roughly 80% appearing once. Material for sequencing was peripheral blood. The sequence was collected from a woman of 80 years or more with acute or convalescent COVID-19. The rearrangement links TRBV7-7 to TRBJ2-2, with D possibly matching TRBD2 (6 bases). The CDR3 loop is CASSPDSRRGTGELFF. CDR3 nucleotides: TGTGCTAGCAGCCCCGACTCTAGGAGGGGCACCGGGGAGCTGTTTTTT.